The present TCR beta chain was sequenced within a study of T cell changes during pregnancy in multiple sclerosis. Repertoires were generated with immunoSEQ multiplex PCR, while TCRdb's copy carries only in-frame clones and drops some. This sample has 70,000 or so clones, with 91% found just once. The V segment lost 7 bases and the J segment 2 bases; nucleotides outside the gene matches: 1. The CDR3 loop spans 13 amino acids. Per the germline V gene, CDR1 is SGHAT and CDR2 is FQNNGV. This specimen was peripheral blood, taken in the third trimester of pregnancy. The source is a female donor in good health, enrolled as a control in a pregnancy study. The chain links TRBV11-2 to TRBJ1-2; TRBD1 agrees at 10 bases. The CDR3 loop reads CASTGQGNYGYTF. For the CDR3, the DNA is TGTGCCAGCACGGGACAGGGGAACTATGGCTACACCTTC.